The sequence of this T cell receptor (beta chain) was determined in a study of blood T cell repertoires in COVID-19. Per the original methods: Amplification of reference gene primers provided the estimated nucleated cell counts. Only in-frame clones appear in the TCRdb table, and some are missing; sequencing was by immunoSEQ multiplex PCR. That table is the source of V, J and clone size, and D and trimming were worked out from the DNA. The sample lists tens of thousands of clones, roughly 70% occurring once. The CDR3 covers 15 residues. V dropped 2 bases and J dropped 2 bases, with 10 bases sitting between them. Germline lookup yields CDR1 MGHRA and CDR2 YSYEKL.

The origin of this receptor is a woman aged 55 to 70 in a cohort sampled during active or convalescent COVID-19. The material sequenced was peripheral blood. The chain is built from TRBV4-1 and TRBJ1-5, with D possibly being TRBD1 (6 bases). The CDR3 nucleotides are TGCGCCAGCAGCCAACGACGACAGGGCAATCAGCCCCAGCATTTT. This gives the protein CASSQRRQGNQPQHF.